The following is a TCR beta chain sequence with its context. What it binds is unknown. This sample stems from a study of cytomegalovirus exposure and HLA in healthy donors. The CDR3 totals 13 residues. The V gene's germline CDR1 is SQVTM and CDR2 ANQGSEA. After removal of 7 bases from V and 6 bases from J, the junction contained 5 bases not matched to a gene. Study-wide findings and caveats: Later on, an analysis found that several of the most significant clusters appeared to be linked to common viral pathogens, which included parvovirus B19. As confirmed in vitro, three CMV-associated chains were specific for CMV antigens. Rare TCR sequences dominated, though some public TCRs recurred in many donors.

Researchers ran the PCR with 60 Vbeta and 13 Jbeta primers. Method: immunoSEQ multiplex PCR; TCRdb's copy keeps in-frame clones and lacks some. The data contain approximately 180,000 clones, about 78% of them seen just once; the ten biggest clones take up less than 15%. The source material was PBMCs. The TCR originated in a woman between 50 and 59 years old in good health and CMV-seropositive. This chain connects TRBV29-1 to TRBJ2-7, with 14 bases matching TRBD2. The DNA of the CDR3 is TGCAGCGCCCGACTAGCGGGGGGGAGCGAGCAGTACTTC. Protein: CSARLAGGSEQYF.